This TCR beta chain was sequenced in a study of radiotherapy plus CTLA-4 blockade in lung cancer. Background on the study: Of all patients, under 20% responded objectively and 31% showed disease control. Findings of the study overall: Researchers report tumor-derived TCR clones expanding in blood after radiotherapy plus ipilimumab.

Libraries were prepared by immunoSEQ multiplex PCR; TCRdb keeps only in-frame clonotypes and omits some of them. The table lists around 44,000 clones, approximately 86% of them singletons. Note on this clone: Its antigen is as yet unknown.

The CDR3 loop spans 14 amino acids. The germline V gene has CDR1 LGHNA and CDR2 YNFKEQ. V lost 2 bases and J 4 bases, leaving 9 bases between the germline ends. Specimen: peripheral blood, collected from a patient treated with radiotherapy plus ipilimumab. This chain connects TRBV4-2 to TRBJ1-5; the D gene is possibly TRBD1 (5 bases). This TCR was sampled from a human donor with non-small cell lung cancer that progressed on radiotherapy plus ipilimumab. Some clones in this sample may be carry-over from other donors' samples. CDR3 sequence (DNA): TGTGCCAGCAGCCAATCCGCAGGGAATCAGCCCCAGCATTTT. Residues: CASSQSAGNQPQHF.